The subject of this entry is one T cell receptor (beta chain). The antigen is unknown. The data belong to a study of OX40 agonist ivuxolimab in advanced cancers. Study background: With ivuxolimab, an agonistic anti-OX40 (CD134) antibody, patients were treated.

Assay: immunoSEQ multiplex PCR; the TCRdb copy retains only in-frame clones and omits some. The table lists approximately 58,000 clones, around 84% of them singletons. Germline CDR1 reads SGHTA; CDR2 reads FQGTGA. The CDR3 consists of 14 residues. V shed 2 bases and J shed 2 bases, with 10 bases lying between them. General study findings and limits: Averaging showed that CD8+ T cells had more expanded clones than CD4+ did. Dosing at 0.1 to 3.0 mg/kg was accompanied by clonal expansion of CD4+ and CD8+ blood T cells by week 6.

The sequence was obtained from an adult with an advanced solid tumor such as melanoma, head and neck, liver or kidney cancer. This chain uses TRBV7-3 with TRBJ2-7, with D perhaps given as TRBD1 or TRBD2 (6 bases each). The material sequenced was CD4+ or CD8+ T cells sorted from blood, taken in a trial of the OX40 agonist ivuxolimab. CDR3 protein: CASSLGGPPYEQYF. CDR3 in DNA: TGTGCCAGCAGCTTAGGGGGGCCACCCTACGAGCAGTACTTC. Full variable domain (missing parts from reference TRBV7-3 and TRBJ2-7): GAGVSQTPSNKVTEKGKYVELRCDPISGHTALYWYRQSLGQGPEFLIYFQGTGAADDSGLPNDRFFAVRPEGSVSTLKIQRTERGDSAVYLCASSLGGPPYEQYFGPGTRLTVT.